The 32 T cell receptor beta chains below were found in one sample sequenced in a study of response to subunit inactivated influenza vaccine. TCRdb passed the RT-PCR reads through MiXCR, listing each CDR3 protein once. The sample records 400,000 to 650,000 distinct CDR3 sequences, approximately 7.8% being singletons. The material sequenced was PBMCs from blood, taken about 23 months after vaccination. The receptors were sampled from a man aged 50-75 years who received an inactivated influenza vaccine.

The V gene is TRBV4-3, the J gene TRBJ2-1; D is unclear. Trimming removed 4 bases at V and 5 bases at J, with 18 bases between. CDR3 length equals 16 residues. Germline V gene sequence: CDR1 LGHNA, CDR2 YSLEER. CDR3: CASSRSLGMAHNEQFF. In nucleotides, the CDR3 is TGCGCCAGCAGCCGTTCGTTGGGGATGGCGCACAATGAGCAGTTCTTC.

This clonotype was counted at least ten times. The chain uses TRBV5-1 and TRBJ2-7; D remains ambiguous. Trimming shortened V by 3 bases and J by 1 base, and 5 bases separated the two germline ends. Per germline, CDR1 SGHRS and CDR2 YFSETQ. The CDR3 runs 12 residues. The CDR3 reads CASSSPSYEQYF. The CDR3, as DNA: TGCGCCAGCAGCTCCCCGTCCTACGAGCAGTACTTC.

The chain employs TRBV7-2 and TRBJ2-5; 12 bases align to TRBD2. The CDR3 consists of 17 residues. The germline CDR1 and CDR2 sequences are SGHTA and FQGNSA. J gave up 5 bases and V 1 base, and 8 bases lay outside the gene matches. In DNA, the CDR3 is TGTGCCAGCAGCTTAGTCGCTAGCGGGAGGGGAGGGGAGACCCAGTACTTC. Its translation is CASSLVASGRGGETQYF.

This clonotype showed up just a few times. V gene TRBV28 combines with J gene TRBJ2-1; perhaps TRBD1 as D (6 bases). CDR3 length: 12 amino acids. Germline loops: CDR1 MDHEN, CDR2 SYDVKM. Trimming stripped 6 bases from V and 14 bases from J, with 17 bases between. The CDR3 loop reads CASRATGWGEFF. CDR3 bases: TGTGCCAGCAGAGCAACAGGGTGGGGCGAGTTCTTC.

V gene TRBV6-2 or TRBV6-3 combines with J gene TRBJ2-7; a possible D gene is TRBD1 (6 bases). The CDR3 covers 14 residues. Germline loops: CDR1 MNHEY, CDR2 SVGEGT. V was shortened by 5 bases and J by 5 bases, with 16 bases between the two germline ends. The CDR3 bases are TGTGCCAGCAGTAAACGAACAGGGTCCAACGAGCAGTACTTC. This codes for CASSKRTGSNEQYF.

The chain combines TRBV7-3 with TRBJ2-1; TRBD2 matches 9 bases. Germline CDR1 and CDR2: SGHTA and FQGTGA. With V trimmed by 4 bases and J by 2 bases, 6 bases remained unmatched. The CDR3 runs to 16 residues. The CDR3 region has the DNA TGTGCCAGCAGCTCAAGACTAGCGGAGACCTACAATGAGCAGTTCTTC. Translation: CASSSRLAETYNEQFF.

Only a few counts were recorded for this clonotype. The chain uses TRBV20-1 and TRBJ2-3, with a tentative D call TRBD2 (6 bases). This CDR3 is built from 14 residues. Germline V gene sequence: CDR1 DFQATT, CDR2 SNEGSKA (reference sequence). V was clipped by 5 bases and J by 3 bases, with 15 bases between them. This CDR3 reads CSARDLYSTDTQYF. The DNA for the CDR3 is TGCAGTGCTCGGGACTTATATAGTACAGATACGCAGTATTTT.

This clonotype was seen only a few times. Just one base apart from a much larger clone, this may be a read error. The chain joins TRBV4-1 to TRBJ1-2; TRBD1 agrees at 9 bases. Per germline, CDR1 MGHRA and CDR2 YSYEKL. CDR3 length: 14 residues. V trimming: 9 bases; J trimming: 2 bases; junction bases outside the gene matches: 7. CDR3 amino acids: CARKKQGANYGYTF. CDR3 bases: TGCGCCAGAAAAAAACAGGGGGCAAACTATGGCTACACCTTC.

The V call is TRBV5-1, the J call TRBJ1-4, with TRBD1 identical over 7 bases. This CDR3 has 16 amino acids. V dropped 4 bases and J dropped 0; count of bases not matched to a gene: 6. Looked up from germline, CDR1 is SGHRS and CDR2 is YFSETQ. The CDR3 DNA follows: TGCGCCAGCAGCGAAGGGACAGCCTCAACTAATGAAAAACTGTTTTTT. This codes for CASSEGTASTNEKLFF.

The rearrangement links TRBV20-1 to TRBJ1-2; 7 nucleotides line up with TRBD1. Germline assignment: CDR1 DFQATT and CDR2 SNEGSKA (reference sequence). The CDR3 runs to 14 residues. The J segment lost 6 bases and the V segment lost 1 base, leaving 8 bases of the junction unmatched. The CDR3 DNA follows: TGCAGTGCTAGAGGAGACAGGGTTTTTGATGGCTACACCTTC. As protein: CSARGDRVFDGYTF.

This chain uses TRBV10-3 with TRBJ2-3, with TRBD2 matching 9 bases. J lost 2 bases, V lost 7 bases, and 7 bases had no gene match. From germline, CDR1 is ENHRY and CDR2 SYGVKD. The CDR3 has 15 amino acids. The CDR3 DNA reads TGTGCCATCAAATCAAGACTAGCGGACACAGATACGCAGTATTTT. Translated, it gives CAIKSRLADTDTQYF.

This clonotype has a handful of counts. The chain couples TRBV20-1 to TRBJ2-1; TRBD2 matches 7 bases. Germline CDR1 and CDR2: DFQATT and SNEGSKA (reference sequence). CDR3 size: 14 residues. V was clipped by 6 bases and J by 7 bases; unmatched bases: 12. Written as DNA, the CDR3 is TGCAGTGCCACCCTAGGCGGGAGTACGAATGAGCAGTTCTTC. Translation gives CSATLGGSTNEQFF.

V usage is TRBV15 and J usage is TRBJ2-1; D unresolved. In germline, CDR1 is LNHNV, CDR2 YYDKDF (reference sequence). V lost 4 bases to trimming and J lost 6 bases, with 10 bases between them. CDR3 size: 13 residues. The CDR3, as DNA: TGTGCCACCAGCACCTGGTCCCTCAATGAGCAGTTCTTC. As protein: CATSTWSLNEQFF.

This clonotype showed up many times. The gene calls are TRBV20-1 and TRBJ2-1, with 8 nucleotides matching TRBD2. The germline V gene encodes CDR1 DFQATT and CDR2 SNEGSKA (reference sequence). The V gene end was trimmed by 5 bases and the J gene end by 3 bases; junction bases not matched to a gene: 12. The CDR3 covers 16 residues. The CDR3 sequence is CSAPPLLAEGYNEQFF. Written as DNA, the CDR3 is TGCAGTGCTCCACCCCTACTAGCGGAGGGCTACAATGAGCAGTTCTTC.

This clonotype was seen at least ten times. The chain is built from TRBV10-2 and TRBJ2-3; D gene uncertain. The germline V gene has CDR1 WSHSY and CDR2 SAAADI. This CDR3 contains 8 residues. The CDR3 reads CAAGTQYF. The CDR3 region has the DNA TGCGCAGCCGGCACGCAGTATTTT.

This clonotype was seen many times. The CDR3 loop reads CASSAYRGEQYF. CDR3 in DNA: TGTGCCAGCAGTGCCTACAGGGGCGAGCAGTACTTC. This chain joins TRBV12-3 or TRBV12-4 and TRBJ2-7; TRBD1 aligns across 7 bases. The CDR3 is made up of 12 amino acids. V gave up 5 bases and J gave up 6 bases; unmatched junction bases: 4.

In this sample, this clonotype turned up a few times. The chain combines TRBV4-2 with TRBJ1-5, with D perhaps TRBD1 (6 bases). V lost 0 bases and J 7 bases, leaving 13 bases between the germline ends. The CDR3 totals 15 residues. CDR1 is LGHNA, CDR2 YNFKEQ, per germline. As DNA, the CDR3 is TGTGCCAGCAGCCAAGAGGCCCAGGGGCACCAGCCCCAGCATTTT. It yields the protein CASSQEAQGHQPQHF.

The chain links TRBV5-1 to TRBJ2-1, with D unresolved. CDR1 SGHRS and CDR2 YFSETQ come from the germline V gene. V was pared by 4 bases and J by 0 bases, with 11 bases between. This CDR3 has 15 residues. CDR3 DNA sequence: TGCGCCAGCAGCCCGATGGAGAGCTCCTACAATGAGCAGTTCTTC. Amino acids: CASSPMESSYNEQFF.

V usage is TRBV19 and J usage is TRBJ2-1; D is perhaps TRBD1 (6 bases). In germline, CDR1 is LNHDA, CDR2 SQIVND (reference sequence). The CDR3 contains 15 residues. The ends were cut back, 2 bases at V and 5 bases at J, with 13 bases in the middle. The CDR3 DNA sequence: TGTGCCAGTAGTATATGGGTGGACAGAGACAATGAGCAGTTCTTC. Translation: CASSIWVDRDNEQFF.

In this sample, this clonotype turned up many times. V usage is TRBV5-1 and J usage is TRBJ2-7; D gene unclear. Germline V gives CDR1 SGHRS, CDR2 YFSETQ. The CDR3 covers 14 residues. The germline V and J ends were trimmed by 2 bases and 3 bases, with 12 bases remaining between them. CDR3 coding DNA: TGCGCCAGCAGCTTTGGCAGCCACGGCTACGAGCAGTACTTC. Its translation: CASSFGSHGYEQYF.

This clonotype was detected many times. This chain uses TRBV29-1 with TRBJ2-7; D is uncertain. This CDR3 spans 11 amino acids. In germline, CDR1 is SQVTM, CDR2 ANQGSEA. The V end lost 4 bases, the J end lost 5 bases, and 9 bases lay between the germline ends. The CDR3 loop reads CSVGRQDEQYF. In DNA, the CDR3 is TGCAGCGTTGGTCGCCAGGACGAGCAGTACTTC.

As to this clonotype: This may arise from a read error, as a much more abundant clone is one base away. This chain links TRBV20-1 with TRBJ2-3; D is possibly TRBD2 (6 bases). Germline V gives CDR1 DFQATT, CDR2 SNEGSKA (reference sequence). The CDR3 covers 17 residues. Written as DNA, the CDR3 is TGCTGTGCTAGTCCTCAGCGTGGACTAACAGACACAGATACGCAGTATTTT. Protein: CCASPQRGLTDTDTQYF.

This clonotype was picked up a small number of times. The chain links TRBV5-6 to TRBJ2-7; 8 bases line up with TRBD1. This CDR3 has 14 residues. The germline V gene has CDR1 SGHDT and CDR2 YYEEEE. V trimming: 0 bases; J trimming: 3 bases; junction bases outside the gene matches: 2. The CDR3 region is CASSLGTGIYEQYF. In DNA, the CDR3 is TGTGCCAGCAGCTTGGGGACAGGGATCTACGAGCAGTACTTC. Looking up the rest from reference TRBV5-6 and TRBJ2-7 gives the full variable domain: DAGVTQSPTHLIKTRGQQVTLRCSPKSGHDTVSWYQQALGQGPQFIFQYYEEEERQRGNFPDRFSGHQFPNYSSELNVNALLLGDSALYLCASSLGTGIYEQYFGPGTRLTVT.

J is TRBJ2-7 and V is TRBV7-9, with a tentative D call TRBD2 (5 bases). V gave up 7 bases and J gave up 2 bases, with 21 bases separating them. Looked up from germline, CDR1 is SEHNR and CDR2 is FQNEAQ (reference sequence). CDR3 length: 16 residues. The CDR3 reads CASTPHRGGGAYEQYF. DNA of the CDR3: TGTGCCAGCACCCCTCATCGGGGTGGAGGAGCCTACGAGCAGTACTTC.

This clonotype was picked up many times. J is TRBJ2-2 and V is TRBV11-2, with D unresolved. V gave up 1 base and J gave up 1 base, with 4 bases separating them. CDR3 length: 14 amino acids. CDR1 is SGHAT and CDR2 is FQNNGV in the germline V gene. The CDR3 here is CASSLAWNTGELFF. The CDR3 DNA reads as TGTGCCAGCAGCTTAGCCTGGAACACCGGGGAGCTGTTTTTT.

Many counts were recorded for this clonotype. V gene TRBV20-1 combines with J gene TRBJ2-2; D is unclear. The ends were cut back, 4 bases at V and 1 base at J, with 7 bases in the middle. CDR1 DFQATT and CDR2 SNEGSKA come from the germline V gene (reference sequence). The CDR3 runs to 13 residues. DNA for the CDR3: TGCAGTGCTATACACCGGAACACCGGGGAGCTGTTTTTT. This translates into CSAIHRNTGELFF.

V is TRBV7-9 and J is TRBJ2-3, with no clear D. Germline V gives CDR1 SEHNR, CDR2 FQNEAQ (reference sequence). The CDR3 is made up of 14 amino acids. Trimming left V 2 bases short and J 2 bases short, with 8 bases between. This CDR3 is CASSLIPPTDTQYF. DNA for the CDR3: TGTGCCAGCAGCTTAATCCCGCCCACAGATACGCAGTATTTT.

The chain joins TRBV12-3 or TRBV12-4 to TRBJ1-1; D is uncertain. V was clipped by 9 bases and J by 1 base, with 9 bases between them. The CDR3 is 12 amino acids. In DNA, the CDR3 is TGTGCCAGTCAACACTGGAACACTGAAGCTTTCTTT. The encoded protein is CASQHWNTEAFF.

The chain has TRBV11-2 and TRBJ2-2; D not resolved. The CDR3 spans 14 residues. CDR1 SGHAT and CDR2 FQNNGV come from the germline V gene. Deletions cut 2 bases from V and 6 bases from J, with 10 bases between. CDR3 protein: CASSLMLESGELFF. The CDR3 DNA reads as TGTGCCAGCAGCTTAATGTTAGAGTCCGGGGAGCTGTTTTTT.

There are many counts of this clonotype. The chain couples TRBV5-1 to TRBJ1-4; D is undetermined. Germline V gene lookup returns CDR1 SGHRS and CDR2 YFSETQ. V dropped 2 bases and J dropped 0 bases, with 11 bases sitting between them. The CDR3 consists of 16 residues. In nucleotides, the CDR3 is TGCGCCAGCAGCTTCCGAGGAGTCGCAACTAATGAAAAACTGTTTTTT. Its translation is CASSFRGVATNEKLFF.

This clonotype was observed a few times. This rearrangement joins TRBV7-9 to TRBJ2-7; possible D gene TRBD1, 6 bases. The CDR3 extends over 11 amino acids. Looked up from germline, CDR1 is SEHNR and CDR2 is FQNEAQ (reference sequence). Here the CDR3 DNA reads TGTGCTACTCGCAGGGGAGACGAGCAGTACTTC. This sequence encodes CATRRGDEQYF.

The chain couples TRBV6-2 or TRBV6-3 to TRBJ2-5, with 8 bases identical to TRBD2. CDR1 and CDR2 from the germline V gene are MNHEY and SVGEGT. The CDR3 is 16 residues long. V was clipped by 4 bases and J by 1 base; unmatched bases: 8. The CDR3 DNA reads TGTGCCAGCAGTTCGCGATACGGGGGGGCCCAAGAGACCCAGTACTTC. It specifies CASSSRYGGAQETQYF.